The 2 T cell receptor beta chains listed next were all sequenced from one sample in a study of blood T cell repertoires in COVID-19. Repertoires were generated with immunoSEQ multiplex PCR, while TCRdb's copy carries only in-frame clones and drops some. Seen here are approximately 250,000 clones, approximately 89% observed once, and the top ten hold around 8.8%. The sample comprised peripheral blood. The receptors come from a man in his forties or fifties with active or convalescent COVID-19.

V and J are TRBV4-1 and TRBJ1-5; D is perhaps TRBD1 (6 bases). Looked up from germline, CDR1 is MGHRA and CDR2 is YSYEKL. With 0 bases removed from V and 4 bases from J, the gap between germline ends came to 10 bases. The CDR3 is 15 amino acids. For the CDR3, the DNA is TGCGCCAGCAGCCAAGAAACAGGGTTAAATCAGCCCCAGCATTTT. Protein sequence: CASSQETGLNQPQHF.

The chain carries TRBV6-2 or TRBV6-3 and TRBJ2-7; 8 nucleotides match TRBD1. This CDR3 is built from 16 residues. Germline CDR1 is MNHEY and CDR2 is SVGEGT. Trimming took 0 bases from V and 5 from J; bases not matched to a gene: 9. The CDR3 DNA sequence: TGTGCCAGCAGTTACTCCCTTAGGACAGGGTATGACGAGCAGTACTTC. It codes for CASSYSLRTGYDEQYF.